A selection of T cell receptor beta chains follows, all from one sample in a study of cytomegalovirus exposure and HLA in healthy donors. Repertoires were generated with immunoSEQ multiplex PCR, while TCRdb's copy carries only in-frame clones and drops some. The table shows 150,000 or so clones, with around four fifths occurring only once. Material: PBMCs. Receptors were obtained from a man aged 25 to 40 in good health and CMV-seronegative. Each CDR3 is given with its conserved first and last residue. Each record gives: CDR3 DNA, CDR3 protein, V gene, clone size, J gene, D gene. A D gene is named only where the DNA matches it firmly. Clone size is not always given. Where it is, it says once, few, many or a class for expanded clones.

CDR3nt: TGTGCCAGCAGTACATTTACAGGGGGCGCGGACATTCAGTACTTC
CDR3aa: CASSTFTGGADIQYF
v_gene: TRBV6-6
abundance: -
j_gene: TRBJ2-4
d_gene: TRBD1

CDR3nt: TGCGCCAGCAGCATAGCGGGGGGCCCCGATACGCAGTATTTT
CDR3aa: CASSIAGGPDTQYF
v_gene: TRBV5-1
abundance: -
j_gene: TRBJ2-3
d_gene: TRBD2

CDR3nt: TGCGCCAGCAGCTTGGCCTACACAGGGGATGAAGCTTTCTTT
CDR3aa: CASSLAYTGDEAFF
v_gene: TRBV5-1
abundance: -
j_gene: TRBJ1-1
d_gene: TRBD1

CDR3nt: TGTGCCAGCAGTTACTCGGGACTTACCGCATCCTACGAGCAGTACTTC
CDR3aa: CASSYSGLTASYEQYF
v_gene: TRBV6-5
abundance: -
j_gene: TRBJ2-7
d_gene: -

CDR3nt: TGTGCCAGCAGTGGGACAGGGGACACCGGGGAGCTGTTTTTT
CDR3aa: CASSGTGDTGELFF
v_gene: TRBV9
abundance: -
j_gene: TRBJ2-2
d_gene: TRBD1

CDR3nt: TGTGCCAGCAGTTACTCCGGGACAGGAACCTACGAGCAGTACTTC
CDR3aa: CASSYSGTGTYEQYF
v_gene: TRBV6-5
abundance: -
j_gene: TRBJ2-7
d_gene: TRBD1

CDR3nt: TGTGCCAGCAGCCCCCAGGGTAGCGGGAGTTTATCCCCAATGCTCCCCCCGTACTTC
CDR3aa: CASSPQGSGSLSPMLPPYF
v_gene: TRBV7-6
abundance: -
j_gene: TRBJ2-7
d_gene: TRBD2

CDR3nt: TGTGCCAGCAGCTTGGAAGCGGGGTCCTACAATGAGCAGTTCTTC
CDR3aa: CASSLEAGSYNEQFF
v_gene: TRBV5-4
abundance: -
j_gene: TRBJ2-1
d_gene: TRBD2

CDR3nt: TGTGCCAGCAGTGAAGGTAGCGGGTTCGATTTTACAGATACGCAGTATTTT
CDR3aa: CASSEGSGFDFTDTQYF
v_gene: TRBV6-1
abundance: -
j_gene: TRBJ2-3
d_gene: TRBD2

CDR3nt: TGTGCCAGCAGCGTTCTTCAGGGAGGGGGCTATGGCTACACCTTC
CDR3aa: CASSVLQGGGYGYTF
v_gene: TRBV9
abundance: -
j_gene: TRBJ1-2
d_gene: -

CDR3nt: TGTGCCAGCACGATGACAGCTAATTCACCCCTCCACTTT
CDR3aa: CASTMTANSPLHF
v_gene: TRBV7-8
abundance: once
j_gene: TRBJ1-6
d_gene: -

CDR3nt: TGTGCCAGCTCACCTATGGAGGGCGAGCAGTACTTC
CDR3aa: CASSPMEGEQYF
v_gene: TRBV18
abundance: -
j_gene: TRBJ2-7
d_gene: -

CDR3nt: TGCGCCAGCAGCCCCGCAGGACTAGCGGGGGGCGAGACCCAGTACTTC
CDR3aa: CASSPAGLAGGETQYF
v_gene: TRBV4-1
abundance: few
j_gene: TRBJ2-5
d_gene: TRBD2

CDR3nt: TGTGCCAGTAGTATATCCGTAGAGTCCAATGAGCAGTTCTTC
CDR3aa: CASSISVESNEQFF
v_gene: TRBV19
abundance: once
j_gene: TRBJ2-1
d_gene: -

CDR3nt: TGTGCCAGCAGCCCGACAGGGTCGCCCAACACTGAAGCTTTCTTT
CDR3aa: CASSPTGSPNTEAFF
v_gene: TRBV7-9
abundance: -
j_gene: TRBJ1-1
d_gene: TRBD1

CDR3nt: TGTGCCAGCAGTTTCTACTCGGAGACCCAGTACTTC
CDR3aa: CASSFYSETQYF
v_gene: TRBV28
abundance: -
j_gene: TRBJ2-5
d_gene: -

CDR3nt: TGTGCCAGCAGTTTGTCGGGAGTTCTAGATACGCAGTATTTT
CDR3aa: CASSLSGVLDTQYF
v_gene: TRBV28
abundance: -
j_gene: TRBJ2-3
d_gene: -

CDR3nt: TGTGCCAGCATCGGGACAGGGCTCTACGAGCAGTACTTC
CDR3aa: CASIGTGLYEQYF
v_gene: TRBV28
abundance: -
j_gene: TRBJ2-7
d_gene: TRBD1

CDR3nt: TGTGCCAGCAGTTTCCCCTCGAGCGGGAGGGCCGCCGGGGAGCTGTTTTTT
CDR3aa: CASSFPSSGRAAGELFF
v_gene: TRBV27
abundance: few
j_gene: TRBJ2-2
d_gene: TRBD2

CDR3nt: TGTGCCAGTAGTCCTCGGGGTGTCCCTGAAGCTTTCTTT
CDR3aa: CASSPRGVPEAFF
v_gene: TRBV19
abundance: -
j_gene: TRBJ1-1
d_gene: -

CDR3nt: TGTGCTAGCAGCTTAGCGGGACTGCAAGAGACCCAGTACTTC
CDR3aa: CASSLAGLQETQYF
v_gene: TRBV7-7
abundance: -
j_gene: TRBJ2-5
d_gene: TRBD2

CDR3nt: TGTGCCAGCAGTGCACAGGGGCTCGGAGGCGAGCAGTACTTC
CDR3aa: CASSAQGLGGEQYF
v_gene: TRBV2
abundance: -
j_gene: TRBJ2-7
d_gene: TRBD1

CDR3nt: TGTGCCAGCAGCTTAATGGCGGGGGCCACCCCCGGGGAGCTGTTTTTT
CDR3aa: CASSLMAGATPGELFF
v_gene: TRBV7-3
abundance: -
j_gene: TRBJ2-2
d_gene: -

CDR3nt: TGTGCCAGTAGTCCTATCAGGGGGAGCTCCTACGAGCAGTACTTC
CDR3aa: CASSPIRGSSYEQYF
v_gene: TRBV19
abundance: -
j_gene: TRBJ2-7
d_gene: TRBD1

CDR3nt: TGTGCCAGTAGTATAGATCACGGAGGGAATCAGCCCCAGCATTTT
CDR3aa: CASSIDHGGNQPQHF
v_gene: TRBV19
abundance: -
j_gene: TRBJ1-5
d_gene: -

CDR3nt: TGTGCCAGTAGTTCCGGGACAGGGGAATACAATGAGCAGTTCTTC
CDR3aa: CASSSGTGEYNEQFF
v_gene: TRBV19
abundance: -
j_gene: TRBJ2-1
d_gene: TRBD1

CDR3nt: TGTGCCAGCAGCTTCCGGACAGGGGGAAACTATGGCTACACCTTC
CDR3aa: CASSFRTGGNYGYTF
v_gene: TRBV7-2
abundance: -
j_gene: TRBJ1-2
d_gene: TRBD1

CDR3nt: TGTGGCTCCGGGGGTCTCTCCTACGAGCAGTACTTC
CDR3aa: CGSGGLSYEQYF
v_gene: TRBV2
abundance: -
j_gene: TRBJ2-7
d_gene: -

CDR3nt: TGTGCCACCTATTTGAAGGCGCGGGGGGGCGTTTCCTACAATGAGCAGTTCTTC
CDR3aa: CATYLKARGGVSYNEQFF
v_gene: TRBV27
abundance: -
j_gene: TRBJ2-1
d_gene: TRBD2

CDR3nt: TGTGCCAGCAGCGTAGTGGCAAACACTGAAGCTTTCTTT
CDR3aa: CASSVVANTEAFF
v_gene: TRBV9
abundance: -
j_gene: TRBJ1-1
d_gene: -

CDR3nt: TGTGCCAGCTCACCGGGACAGGGCGTATATCAGCCCCAGCATTTT
CDR3aa: CASSPGQGVYQPQHF
v_gene: TRBV18
abundance: -
j_gene: TRBJ1-5
d_gene: TRBD1